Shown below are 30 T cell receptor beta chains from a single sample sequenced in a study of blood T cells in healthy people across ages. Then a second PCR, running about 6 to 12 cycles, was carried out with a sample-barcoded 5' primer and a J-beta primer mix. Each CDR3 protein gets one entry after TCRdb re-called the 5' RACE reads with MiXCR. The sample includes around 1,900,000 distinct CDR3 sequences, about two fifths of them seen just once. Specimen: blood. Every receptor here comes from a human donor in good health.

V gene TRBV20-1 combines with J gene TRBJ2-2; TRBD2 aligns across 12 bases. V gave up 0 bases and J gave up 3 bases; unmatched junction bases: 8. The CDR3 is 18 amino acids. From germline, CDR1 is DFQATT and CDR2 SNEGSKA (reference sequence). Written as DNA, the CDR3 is TGCAGTGCTAGAGACCAACTGACTAGCGGGGGTCACACCGGGGAGCTGTTTTTT. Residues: CSARDQLTSGGHTGELFF.

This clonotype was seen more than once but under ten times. The CDR3 protein is CASSAGQFIPPSTDTQYF. In DNA, the CDR3 is TGTGCCAGCAGTGCGGGACAGTTTATTCCCCCTAGCACAGATACGCAGTATTTT. The V and J genes are TRBV2 and TRBJ2-3; 7 bases are shared with TRBD1. V trimming: 4 bases; J trimming: 0 bases; junction bases outside the gene matches: 13. The CDR3 is 18 residues long. Germline lookup yields CDR1 SNHLY and CDR2 FYNNEI. The whole variable domain, remainder taken from reference TRBV2 and TRBJ2-3, is EPEVTQTPSHQVTQMGQEVILRCVPISNHLYFYWYRQILGQKVEFLVSFYNNEISEKSEIFDDQFSVERPDGSNFTLKIRSTKLEDSAMYFCASSAGQFIPPSTDTQYFGPGTRLTVL.

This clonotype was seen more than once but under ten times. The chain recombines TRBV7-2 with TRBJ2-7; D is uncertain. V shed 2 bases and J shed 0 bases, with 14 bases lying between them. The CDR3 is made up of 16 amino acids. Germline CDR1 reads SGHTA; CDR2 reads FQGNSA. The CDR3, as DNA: TGTGCCAGCAGCTTAAATGGGCCAGAAAACTCCTACGAGCAGTACTTC. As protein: CASSLNGPENSYEQYF.

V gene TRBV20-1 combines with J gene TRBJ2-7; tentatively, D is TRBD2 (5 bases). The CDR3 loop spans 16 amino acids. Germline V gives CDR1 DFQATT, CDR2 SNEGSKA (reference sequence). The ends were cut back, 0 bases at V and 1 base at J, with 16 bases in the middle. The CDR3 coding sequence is TGCAGTGCTAGAGAGAGCGGCGGTCTCAAGTCCTACGAGCAGTACTTC. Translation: CSARESGGLKSYEQYF.

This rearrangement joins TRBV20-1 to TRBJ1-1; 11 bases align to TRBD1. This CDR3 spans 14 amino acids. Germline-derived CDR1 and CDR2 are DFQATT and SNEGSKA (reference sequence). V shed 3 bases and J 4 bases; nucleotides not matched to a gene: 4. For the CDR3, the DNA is TGCAGTGCTAGGAGGGGGACAGGGGGCACTGAAGCTTTCTTT. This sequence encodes CSARRGTGGTEAFF.

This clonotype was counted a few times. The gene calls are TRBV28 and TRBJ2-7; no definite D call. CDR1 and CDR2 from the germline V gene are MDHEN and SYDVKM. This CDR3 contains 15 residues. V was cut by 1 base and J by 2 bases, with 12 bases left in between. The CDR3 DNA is TGTGCCAGCAGTTTATACGGATCCTCAGCCTACGAGCAGTACTTC. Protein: CASSLYGSSAYEQYF.

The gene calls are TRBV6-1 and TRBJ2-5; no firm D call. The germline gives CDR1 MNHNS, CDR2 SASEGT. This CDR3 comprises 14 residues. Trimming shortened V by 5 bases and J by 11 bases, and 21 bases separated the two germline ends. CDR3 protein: CASSLSLGPSEQYF. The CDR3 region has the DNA TGTGCCAGCAGTTTAAGCCTCGGACCGAGTGAGCAGTACTTC.

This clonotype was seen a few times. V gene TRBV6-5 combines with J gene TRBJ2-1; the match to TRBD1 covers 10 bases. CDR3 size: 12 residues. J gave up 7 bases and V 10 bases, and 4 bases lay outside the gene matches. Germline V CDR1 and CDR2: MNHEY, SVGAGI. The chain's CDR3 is CATRDRGNEQFF. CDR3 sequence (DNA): TGTGCCACCAGGGACAGGGGAAATGAGCAGTTCTTC.

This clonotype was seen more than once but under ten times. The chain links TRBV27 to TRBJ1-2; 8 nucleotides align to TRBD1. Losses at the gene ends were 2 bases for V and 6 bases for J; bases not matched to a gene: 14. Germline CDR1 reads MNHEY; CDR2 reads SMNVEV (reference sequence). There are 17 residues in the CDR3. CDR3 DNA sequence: TGTGCCAGCAGTTTACGCAGGGGGCGCTTCCTGAGGGATGGCTACACCTTC. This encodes CASSLRRGRFLRDGYTF.

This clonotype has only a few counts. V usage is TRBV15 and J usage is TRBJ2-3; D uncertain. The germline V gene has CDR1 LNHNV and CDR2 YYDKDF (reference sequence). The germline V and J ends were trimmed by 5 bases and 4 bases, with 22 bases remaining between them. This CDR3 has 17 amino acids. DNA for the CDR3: TGTGCCACCAGCTCCCTCGGTGGGAATACACGCCCAGATACGCAGTATTTT. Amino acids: CATSSLGGNTRPDTQYF.

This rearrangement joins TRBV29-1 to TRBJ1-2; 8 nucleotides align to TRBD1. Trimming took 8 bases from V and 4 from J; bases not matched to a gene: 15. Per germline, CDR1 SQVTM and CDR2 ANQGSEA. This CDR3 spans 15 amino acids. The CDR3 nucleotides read TGCAGCATCACCAACGAAGACAGGGGAGGCTATGGCTACACCTTC. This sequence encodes CSITNEDRGGYGYTF.

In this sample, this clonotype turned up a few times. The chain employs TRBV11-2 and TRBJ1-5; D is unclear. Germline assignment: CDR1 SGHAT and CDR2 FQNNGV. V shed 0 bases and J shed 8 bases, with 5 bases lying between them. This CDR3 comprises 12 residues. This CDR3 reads CASSLDGKPQHF. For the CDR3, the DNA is TGTGCCAGCAGCTTAGATGGGAAGCCCCAGCATTTT.

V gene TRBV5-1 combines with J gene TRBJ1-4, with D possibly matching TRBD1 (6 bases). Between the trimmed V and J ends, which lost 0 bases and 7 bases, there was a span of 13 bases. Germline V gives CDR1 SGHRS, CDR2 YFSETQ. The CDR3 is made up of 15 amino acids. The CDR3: CASSLGTPGAEKLFF. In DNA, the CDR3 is TGCGCCAGCAGCTTGGGGACACCGGGGGCTGAAAAACTGTTTTTT. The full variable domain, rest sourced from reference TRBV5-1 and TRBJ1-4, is KAGVTQTPRYLIKTRGQQVTLSCSPISGHRSVSWYQQTPGQGLQFLFEYFSETQRNKGNFPGRFSGRQFSNSRSEMNVSTLELGDSALYLCASSLGTPGAEKLFFGSGTQLSVL.

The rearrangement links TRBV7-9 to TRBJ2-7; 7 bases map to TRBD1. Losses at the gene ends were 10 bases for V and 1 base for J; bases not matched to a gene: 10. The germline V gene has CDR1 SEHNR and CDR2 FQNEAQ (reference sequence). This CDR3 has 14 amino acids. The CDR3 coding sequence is TGTGCCACCCTTGGGGAGACAGGGTCCTACGAGCAGTACTTC. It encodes CATLGETGSYEQYF.

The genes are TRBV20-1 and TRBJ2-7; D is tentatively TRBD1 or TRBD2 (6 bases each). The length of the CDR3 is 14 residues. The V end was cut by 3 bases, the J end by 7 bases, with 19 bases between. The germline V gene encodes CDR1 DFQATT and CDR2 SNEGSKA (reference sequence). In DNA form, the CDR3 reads TGCAGTGCTAGGACGGGGGCCCGTTTACTGGAGCAGTACTTC. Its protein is CSARTGARLLEQYF.

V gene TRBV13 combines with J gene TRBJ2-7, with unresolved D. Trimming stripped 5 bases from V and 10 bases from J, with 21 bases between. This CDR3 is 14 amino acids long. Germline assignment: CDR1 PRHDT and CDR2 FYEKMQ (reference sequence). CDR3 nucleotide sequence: TGTGCCAGCAGCCCTCGGACGAATGGAATAAGACAGTACTTC. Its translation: CASSPRTNGIRQYF.

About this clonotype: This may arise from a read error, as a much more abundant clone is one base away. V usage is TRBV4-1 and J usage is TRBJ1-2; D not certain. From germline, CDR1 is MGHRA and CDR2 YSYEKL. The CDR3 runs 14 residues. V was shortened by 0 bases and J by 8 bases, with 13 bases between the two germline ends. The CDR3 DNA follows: TGCGCCAGCAGCCAAGATCACGGGGTGGAGGGCTACACCTTC. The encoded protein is CASSQDHGVEGYTF.

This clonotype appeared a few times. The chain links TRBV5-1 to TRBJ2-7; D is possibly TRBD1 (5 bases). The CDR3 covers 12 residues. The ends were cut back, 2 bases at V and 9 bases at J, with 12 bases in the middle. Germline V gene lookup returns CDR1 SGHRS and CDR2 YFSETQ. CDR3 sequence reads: CASSFGDSAQYF. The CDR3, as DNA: TGCGCCAGCAGCTTTGGTGACAGTGCGCAGTACTTC.

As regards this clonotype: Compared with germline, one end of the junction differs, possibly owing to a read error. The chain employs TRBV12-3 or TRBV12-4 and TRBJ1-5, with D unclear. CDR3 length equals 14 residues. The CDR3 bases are TGTGCCAGCAGTTCGTACAGCCGCAATCAGCTCCAGCATTTT. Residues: CASSSYSRNQLQHF.

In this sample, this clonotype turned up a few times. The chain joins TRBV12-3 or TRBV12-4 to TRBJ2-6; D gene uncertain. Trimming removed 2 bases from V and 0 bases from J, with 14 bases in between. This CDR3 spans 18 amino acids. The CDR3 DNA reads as TGTGCCAGCAGTTTAATGAAGGGTTCGATCTCTGGGGCCAACGTCCTGACTTTC. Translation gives CASSLMKGSISGANVLTF.

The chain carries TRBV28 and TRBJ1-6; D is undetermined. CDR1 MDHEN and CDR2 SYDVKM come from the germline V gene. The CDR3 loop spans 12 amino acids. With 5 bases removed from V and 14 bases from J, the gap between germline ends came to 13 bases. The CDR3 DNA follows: TGTGCCAGCAGTGCCCCTGGAGGCTCCCTCCACTTT. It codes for CASSAPGGSLHF.

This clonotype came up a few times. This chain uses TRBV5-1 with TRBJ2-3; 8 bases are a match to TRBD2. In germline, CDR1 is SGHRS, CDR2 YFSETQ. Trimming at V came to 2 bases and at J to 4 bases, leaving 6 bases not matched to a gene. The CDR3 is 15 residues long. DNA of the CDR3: TGCGCCAGCAGCTTAGGACTAGCCGATTCAGATACGCAGTATTTT. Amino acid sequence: CASSLGLADSDTQYF. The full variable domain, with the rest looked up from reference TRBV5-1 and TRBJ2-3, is KAGVTQTPRYLIKTRGQQVTLSCSPISGHRSVSWYQQTPGQGLQFLFEYFSETQRNKGNFPGRFSGRQFSNSRSEMNVSTLELGDSALYLCASSLGLADSDTQYFGPGTRLTVL.

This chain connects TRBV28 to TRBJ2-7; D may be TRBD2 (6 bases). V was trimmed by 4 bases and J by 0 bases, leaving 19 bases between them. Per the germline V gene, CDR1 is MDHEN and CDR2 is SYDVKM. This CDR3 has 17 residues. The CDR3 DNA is TGTGCCAGCAGTTCTGCCGGGGGACTCCCTAGCTCCTACGAGCAGTACTTC. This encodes CASSSAGGLPSSYEQYF.

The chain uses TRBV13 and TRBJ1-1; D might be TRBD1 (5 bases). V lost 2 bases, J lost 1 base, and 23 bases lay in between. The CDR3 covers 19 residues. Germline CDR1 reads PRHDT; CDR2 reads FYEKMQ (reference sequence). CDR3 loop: CASSLYRDRRRLRNTEAFF. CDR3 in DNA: TGTGCCAGCAGCTTATATCGGGACCGAAGAAGGCTGAGGAACACTGAAGCTTTCTTT.

The CDR3 reads CASSPPGAASVANGYTF. The DNA for the CDR3 is TGCGCCAGCAGCCCCCCCGGGGCGGCCTCTGTGGCCAATGGCTACACCTTC. The chain links TRBV4-3 to TRBJ1-2, with D possibly being TRBD1 (5 bases). Germline loops: CDR1 LGHNA, CDR2 YSLEER. Trimming left V 4 bases short and J 6 bases short, with 24 bases between. CDR3 length: 17 amino acids.

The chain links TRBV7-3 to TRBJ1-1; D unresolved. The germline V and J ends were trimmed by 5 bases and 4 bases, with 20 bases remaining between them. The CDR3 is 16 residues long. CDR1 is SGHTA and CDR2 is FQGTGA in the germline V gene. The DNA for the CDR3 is TGTGCCAGCAGCCCAAGGTTCCATTTGAGTGTCACTGAAGCTTTCTTT. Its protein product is CASSPRFHLSVTEAFF.

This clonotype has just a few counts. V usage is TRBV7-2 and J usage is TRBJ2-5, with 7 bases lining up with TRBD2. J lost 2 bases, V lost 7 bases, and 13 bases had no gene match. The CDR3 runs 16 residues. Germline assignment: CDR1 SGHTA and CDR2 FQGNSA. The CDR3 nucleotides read TGTGCCAGCATACTTAGCGGGCACGCAGATCAAGAGACCCAGTACTTC. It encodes CASILSGHADQETQYF.

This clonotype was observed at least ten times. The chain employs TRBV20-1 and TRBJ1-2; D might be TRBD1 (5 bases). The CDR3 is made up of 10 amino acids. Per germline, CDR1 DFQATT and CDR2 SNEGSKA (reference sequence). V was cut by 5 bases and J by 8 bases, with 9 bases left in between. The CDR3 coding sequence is TGCAGTGCTGGGGGAAACGGCTACACCTTC. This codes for CSAGGNGYTF.

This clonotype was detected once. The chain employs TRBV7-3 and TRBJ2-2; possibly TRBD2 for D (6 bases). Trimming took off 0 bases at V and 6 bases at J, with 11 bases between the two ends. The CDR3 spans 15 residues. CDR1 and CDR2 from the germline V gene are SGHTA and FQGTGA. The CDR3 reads CASSLTNTGAGELFF. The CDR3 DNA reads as TGTGCCAGCAGCTTAACCAACACGGGGGCCGGGGAGCTGTTTTTT.

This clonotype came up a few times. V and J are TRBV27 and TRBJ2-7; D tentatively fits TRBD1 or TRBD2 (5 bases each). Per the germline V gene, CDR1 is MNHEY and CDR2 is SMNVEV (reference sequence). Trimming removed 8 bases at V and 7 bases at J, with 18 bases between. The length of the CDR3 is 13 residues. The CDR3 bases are TGTGCCAGCGGCCGGGACCGGGGTGAAGAGCAGTACTTC. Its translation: CASGRDRGEEQYF.